This T cell receptor beta chain is from a study of OX40 agonist ivuxolimab in advanced cancers. Whole-study context: Patients took ivuxolimab, an agonistic anti-OX40 (CD134) antibody.

Turning to this clone: Its specificity is not known.

TCRdb's table, derived via immunoSEQ multiplex PCR, lists solely in-frame clones and lacks some. The sample shows about 52,000 clones, approximately 86% of them seen only once. Broader study findings: With doses of 0.1-3.0 mg/kg, partial responders showed among the lowest clonal expansion. Expanded clones were, on average, more numerous among CD8+ T cells than CD4+.

This clonotype originated in an adult with an advanced solid tumor such as melanoma, head and neck, liver or kidney cancer. The sample here was CD4+ or CD8+ T cells sorted from blood, taken in a trial of the OX40 agonist ivuxolimab.

Here the CDR3 DNA reads TGTGCCAGCAGAAAGACGGGTTATAGCAATCAGCCCCAGCATTTT. As protein: CASRKTGYSNQPQHF. The chain is built from TRBV6-4 and TRBJ1-5, with no clear D. This CDR3 region has 15 residues. Germline V CDR1 and CDR2: MRHNA, SNTAGT. V shed 6 bases and J shed 0 bases, with 12 bases lying between them.